One sample yielded the 32 T cell receptor beta chains listed below, sequenced in a study of OX40 agonist ivuxolimab in advanced cancers. Libraries were prepared by immunoSEQ multiplex PCR; TCRdb keeps only in-frame clonotypes and omits some of them. The profile shows 63,000 or so clones, 91% of them singletons. Sequences were derived from CD4+ or CD8+ T cells sorted from blood, sampled in a trial of the OX40 agonist ivuxolimab. These receptors were obtained from an adult with an advanced solid tumor such as melanoma, head and neck, liver or kidney cancer.

The chain combines TRBV27 with TRBJ2-2; the D is unclear. Trimming took off 6 bases at V and 3 bases at J, with 5 bases between the two ends. Germline-derived CDR1 and CDR2 are MNHEY and SMNVEV (reference sequence). This CDR3 is built from 12 residues. The CDR3 region has the DNA TGTGCCAGCAGCCTTTACACCGGGGAGCTGTTTTTT. Residues: CASSLYTGELFF.

The chain joins TRBV28 to TRBJ2-1; 12 bases fit TRBD2. The germline gives CDR1 MDHEN, CDR2 SYDVKM. The CDR3 contains 18 residues. The V segment lost 2 bases and the J segment 8 bases; nucleotides outside the gene matches: 13. The CDR3 region has the DNA TGTGCCAGCAGTTTAAGAGGGGCTAGCGGGGGGGTAGCGGATGAGCAGTTCTTC. It codes for CASSLRGASGGVADEQFF. Full variable domain (rest looked up from reference TRBV28 and TRBJ2-1): DVKVTQSSRYLVKRTGEKVFLECVQDMDHENMFWYRQDPGLGLRLIYFSYDVKMKEKGDIPEGYSVSREKKERFSLILESASTNQTSMYLCASSLRGASGGVADEQFFGPGTRLTVL.

The J gene is TRBJ2-3, the V gene TRBV4-2; D not certain. The ends were cut back, 0 bases at V and 2 bases at J, with 3 bases in the middle. Germline V lookup: CDR1 LGHNA, CDR2 YNFKEQ. This CDR3 has 13 amino acids. The CDR3 is CASSQDPTDTQYF. The CDR3 bases are TGTGCCAGCAGCCAAGATCCCACAGATACGCAGTATTTT.

This clone showed up just a few times. The chain recombines TRBV27 with TRBJ1-5; possible D gene TRBD1, 5 bases. The CDR3 has 16 amino acids. V lost 1 base and J lost 0, with 10 bases in between. The V gene's germline CDR1 is MNHEY and CDR2 SMNVEV (reference sequence). The CDR3 DNA sequence: TGTGCCAGCAGTTTATGTCCGGACACTAGCAATCAGCCCCAGCATTTT. Its translation: CASSLCPDTSNQPQHF.

This chain connects TRBV2 to TRBJ2-3; TRBD2 matches 7 bases. The V gene's germline CDR1 is SNHLY and CDR2 FYNNEI. This CDR3 has 15 residues. With V trimmed by 7 bases and J by 0 bases, 7 bases remained unmatched. The CDR3 here is CASTAGDYSTDTQYF. CDR3 bases: TGTGCCAGCACCGCGGGGGACTATAGCACAGATACGCAGTATTTT. Full variable domain (missing parts from reference TRBV2 and TRBJ2-3): EPEVTQTPSHQVTQMGQEVILRCVPISNHLYFYWYRQILGQKVEFLVSFYNNEISEKSEIFDDQFSVERPDGSNFTLKIRSTKLEDSAMYFCASTAGDYSTDTQYFGPGTRLTVL.

This clone was counted once. The genes are TRBV15 and TRBJ2-5, with unresolved D. The CDR3 consists of 14 residues. Germline lookup yields CDR1 LNHNV and CDR2 YYDKDF (reference sequence). Trimming stripped 1 base from V and 2 bases from J, with 8 bases between. The CDR3 is CATSRVGNQETQYF. CDR3 DNA sequence: TGTGCCACCAGCAGAGTTGGGAATCAAGAGACCCAGTACTTC.

The chain couples TRBV13 to TRBJ2-2; no definite D call. The CDR3 covers 12 residues. The V gene lost 8 bases and the J gene lost 6 bases, with 10 bases spanning the gap. Germline CDR1 PRHDT, CDR2 FYEKMQ (reference sequence). CDR3 nucleotide sequence: TGTGCCAGCCTTCGGGCCGCCGGGGAGCTGTTTTTT. Translation: CASLRAAGELFF.

This clone was counted a single time. The CDR3 DNA follows: TGTGCCAGCAGCAGCCGGGCCAGACCCTACGAGCAGTACTTC. Residues: CASSSRARPYEQYF. The chain links TRBV7-9 to TRBJ2-7, with D uncertain. The germline gives CDR1 SEHNR, CDR2 FQNEAQ (reference sequence). The CDR3 spans 14 residues. V was cut by 5 bases and J by 2 bases, with 13 bases left in between.

The V gene is TRBV19, the J gene TRBJ2-1; the match to TRBD2 covers 7 bases. The ends lost 0 bases at V and 9 bases at J; junction bases unmatched: 5. The CDR3 length is 14 residues. Germline CDR1 and CDR2: LNHDA and SQIVND (reference sequence). This chain's CDR3 is CASSIDLGGGEQFF. The CDR3 region has the DNA TGTGCCAGTAGTATAGATCTGGGCGGGGGTGAGCAGTTCTTC. Looking up the rest from reference TRBV19 and TRBJ2-1 gives the full variable domain: DGGITQSPKYLFRKEGQNVTLSCEQNLNHDAMYWYRQDPGQGLRLIYYSQIVNDFQKGDIAEGYSVSREKKESFPLTVTSAQKNPTAFYLCASSIDLGGGEQFFGPGTRLTVL.

In this sample, this clone turned up a few times. This chain joins TRBV9 and TRBJ2-2; 10 nucleotides align to TRBD2. Per the germline V gene, CDR1 is SGDLS and CDR2 is YYNGEE. V shed 6 bases, J shed 5 bases, and the junction held 7 bases outside the gene matches. The length of the CDR3 is 15 residues. CDR3 nucleotide sequence: TGTGCCAGCAAGGAGACTAGCGGGCCGACCGGGGAGCTGTTTTTT. Its translation: CASKETSGPTGELFF.

The gene calls are TRBV29-1 and TRBJ2-4; D ambiguous. The germline V gene encodes CDR1 SQVTM and CDR2 ANQGSEA. V lost 4 bases to trimming and J lost 9 bases, with 16 bases between them. CDR3 size: 13 residues. For the CDR3, the DNA is TGCAGCGTTGTGGGTTTGTCTAGTTCCATTCAGTACTTC. Amino acid sequence: CSVVGLSSSIQYF.

The V call is TRBV6-6, the J call TRBJ2-1, with D maybe TRBD1 (5 bases). Germline V CDR1 and CDR2: MNHNY, SVGAGI (reference sequence). The CDR3 totals 15 residues. Trimming took off 7 bases at V and 6 bases at J, with 19 bases between the two ends. This CDR3 is CASIPKGVYSNEQFF. The CDR3 DNA sequence: TGTGCCAGCATTCCTAAAGGGGTGTATTCCAATGAGCAGTTCTTC.

V is TRBV2 and J is TRBJ2-2, with 7 bases aligning to TRBD2. J lost 2 bases, V lost 1 base, and 4 bases had no gene match. Germline V gene sequence: CDR1 SNHLY, CDR2 FYNNEI. This CDR3 contains 16 residues. The CDR3 coding sequence is TGTGCCAGCAGTGAAGTGGCTAGCGGCAACACCGGGGAGCTGTTTTTT. Translation: CASSEVASGNTGELFF.

V is TRBV13 and J is TRBJ2-1; D tentatively reads TRBD1 or TRBD2 (5 bases each). This CDR3 is 17 amino acids long. Trimming shortened V by 4 bases and J by 2 bases, and 18 bases separated the two germline ends. Germline V gene lookup returns CDR1 PRHDT and CDR2 FYEKMQ (reference sequence). This CDR3 is CASSSTPGSYTYNEQFF. CDR3 in DNA: TGTGCCAGCAGCTCCACCCCAGGGAGCTATACCTACAATGAGCAGTTCTTC.

The chain is built from TRBV7-8 and TRBJ1-1; D call uncertain. From germline, CDR1 is SGHVS and CDR2 FQNEAQ. CDR3 length equals 11 residues. V was shortened by 5 bases and J by 4 bases, with 5 bases between the two germline ends. CDR3 loop: CASSGGTEAFF. DNA for the CDR3: TGTGCCAGCAGCGGAGGCACTGAAGCTTTCTTT.

This chain uses TRBV10-2 with TRBJ1-1, with no clear D. CDR1 and CDR2 (germline): WSHSY, SAAADI. This CDR3 is 13 amino acids long. V was shortened by 2 bases and J by 1 base, with 5 bases between the two germline ends. This chain's CDR3 is CASSEGKNTEAFF. Here the CDR3 DNA reads TGCGCCAGCAGTGAGGGAAAGAACACTGAAGCTTTCTTT.

This rearrangement joins TRBV9 to TRBJ2-1, with unresolved D. The CDR3 extends over 14 amino acids. The germline V gene has CDR1 SGDLS and CDR2 YYNGEE. V was pared by 4 bases and J by 7 bases, with 15 bases between. The CDR3 is CASSPYGGPNEQFF. As DNA, the CDR3 is TGTGCCAGCAGCCCATACGGTGGGCCAAATGAGCAGTTCTTC.

The chain recombines TRBV7-8 with TRBJ1-3; D is unresolved. Deletions cut 5 bases from V and 0 bases from J, with 11 bases between. Looked up from germline, CDR1 is SGHVS and CDR2 is FQNEAQ. CDR3 length: 15 residues. The CDR3 is CASSPADYSGNTIYF. In nucleotides, the CDR3 is TGTGCCAGCAGCCCAGCGGATTACTCTGGAAACACCATATATTTT.

V and J are TRBV19 and TRBJ1-2; TRBD1 might be the D (5 bases). Germline V gene data show CDR1 as LNHDA and CDR2 as SQIVND (reference sequence). This CDR3 is 14 amino acids long. V was trimmed by 2 bases and J by 6 bases, leaving 13 bases between them. The CDR3 region is CASSIQGPDDGYTF. In DNA, the CDR3 is TGTGCCAGTAGTATACAGGGTCCGGATGATGGCTACACCTTC.

The gene calls are TRBV4-1 and TRBJ2-1; TRBD2 might be the D (6 bases). Germline V CDR1 and CDR2: MGHRA, YSYEKL. There are 16 residues in the CDR3. Trimming shortened V by 5 bases and J by 7 bases, and 21 bases separated the two germline ends. Written as DNA, the CDR3 is TGCGCCAGCAGCGCTCCGGGAGATCACGTACTTAATGAGCAGTTCTTC. Amino acid sequence: CASSAPGDHVLNEQFF.

The genes are TRBV5-8 and TRBJ1-1, with 8 bases that match TRBD1. This CDR3 is built from 16 residues. The trim removed 3 bases at V and 1 base at J, leaving 8 bases unmatched. The germline V gene encodes CDR1 SGHTS and CDR2 YDEGEE. The CDR3 region is CASSSRTGLTNTEAFF. The CDR3 bases are TGTGCCAGCAGCTCCCGGACAGGGTTGACGAACACTGAAGCTTTCTTT.

This chain uses TRBV19 with TRBJ2-2; TRBD2 agrees at 11 bases. V lost 11 bases to trimming and J lost 6 bases; unmatched junction nucleotides: 2. The germline V gene has CDR1 LNHDA and CDR2 SQIVND (reference sequence). The CDR3 spans 12 residues. The CDR3 coding sequence is TGTGCCTCTAGCGGGGGGCCCGGGGAGCTGTTTTTT. Translated: CASSGGPGELFF.

The rearrangement links TRBV6-5 to TRBJ1-5, with unresolved D. The V and J ends lost 2 bases and 3 bases respectively, with 8 bases between them. CDR1 is MNHEY and CDR2 is SVGAGI in the germline V gene. This CDR3 region has 14 residues. CDR3 in amino acids: CASSYAGYNQPQHF. The CDR3 DNA is TGTGCCAGCAGTTACGCGGGGTACAATCAGCCCCAGCATTTT.

The chain is built from TRBV4-1 and TRBJ1-6; D not resolved. Germline V gene data show CDR1 as MGHRA and CDR2 as YSYEKL. Trimming stripped 0 bases from V and 0 bases from J, with 12 bases between. The length of the CDR3 is 18 residues. This CDR3 reads CASSQEPGLSSYNSPLHF. In DNA form, the CDR3 reads TGCGCCAGCAGCCAAGAACCGGGGTTGAGCTCCTATAATTCACCCCTCCACTTT.

This chain uses TRBV7-9 with TRBJ2-7; D is uncertain. CDR1 SEHNR and CDR2 FQNEAQ come from the germline V gene (reference sequence). Trimming cost V 5 bases and J 6 bases, with 8 bases left between them. The CDR3 sequence is 11 residues long. CDR3 DNA: TGTGCCAGCAGCCCCAACTTCGAGCAGTACTTC. Translated: CASSPNFEQYF. Combining the CDR3 with reference TRBV7-9 and TRBJ2-7 gives the whole variable domain DTGVSQNPRHKITKRGQNVTFRCDPISEHNRLYWYRQTLGQGPEFLTYFQNEAQLEKSRLLSDRFSAERPKGSFSTLEIQRTEQGDSAMYLCASSPNFEQYFGPGTRLTVT.

The chain combines TRBV28 with TRBJ2-1, with D perhaps assigned TRBD1 or TRBD2 (5 bases each). V lost 7 bases and J lost 4, with 23 bases in between. Germline V gene data show CDR1 as MDHEN and CDR2 as SYDVKM. This CDR3 has 17 amino acids. CDR3 nucleotide sequence: TGTGCCAGCACCTTGAGTCTGAGGGGCAATGGGTACAATGAGCAGTTCTTC. Amino acids: CASTLSLRGNGYNEQFF.

The rearrangement joins TRBV29-1 to TRBJ1-1; D is unresolved. The germline V and J ends were trimmed by 5 bases and 2 bases, with 6 bases remaining between them. The CDR3 length is 11 residues. Per germline, CDR1 SQVTM and CDR2 ANQGSEA. The CDR3 is CSVPANTEAFF. The CDR3 region has the DNA TGCAGCGTTCCCGCTAACACTGAAGCTTTCTTT.

DNA of the CDR3: TGTGCCAGCAGCCTAACCCGGGACGGACACCAAGAGACCCAGTACTTC. It translates to CASSLTRDGHQETQYF. The chain couples TRBV2 to TRBJ2-5; either TRBD1 or TRBD2 may supply D (5 bases each). The CDR3 has 16 amino acids. The V and J ends lost 6 bases and 0 bases respectively, with 17 bases between them. The V gene's germline CDR1 is SNHLY and CDR2 FYNNEI.

The chain carries TRBV4-1 and TRBJ2-2; D is uncertain. Trimming took off 0 bases at V and 6 bases at J, with 5 bases between the two ends. The CDR3 is 13 residues long. Germline values: CDR1 MGHRA, CDR2 YSYEKL. CDR3 sequence: CASSQDDAGELFF. The CDR3 nucleotides are TGCGCCAGCAGCCAAGATGATGCCGGGGAGCTGTTTTTT.

The J gene is TRBJ2-1, the V gene TRBV20-1; D unclear. This CDR3 has 11 residues. Germline V gene lookup returns CDR1 DFQATT and CDR2 SNEGSKA (reference sequence). Trimming took off 2 bases at V and 8 bases at J, with 7 bases between the two ends. The CDR3 coding sequence is TGCAGTGCTAGAAATGGCTATGAGCAGTTCTTC. As protein: CSARNGYEQFF.

This rearrangement joins TRBV7-6 to TRBJ2-3; D might be TRBD1 (6 bases). This CDR3 comprises 14 residues. Germline values: CDR1 SGHVS, CDR2 FNYEAQ. Trimming left V 4 bases short and J 4 bases short, with 12 bases between. The CDR3, as DNA: TGTGCCAGCAGCTCGAAGTGGGGGCCAGATACGCAGTATTTT. Residues: CASSSKWGPDTQYF.

This sequence joins TRBV5-6 and TRBJ1-2; the match to TRBD1 covers 11 bases. Germline CDR1 and CDR2: SGHDT and YYEEEE. J was trimmed by 4 bases and V by 2 bases; bases with no gene match: 4. CDR3 size: 15 residues. The DNA of the CDR3 is TGTGCCAGCAGCTTAGGGACAGGGGGTTTCTATGGCTACACCTTC. Protein: CASSLGTGGFYGYTF.